The rows below give T cell receptor beta chains drawn from one sample of a study of cytomegalovirus exposure and HLA in healthy donors. The method was immunoSEQ multiplex PCR; TCRdb's version includes in-frame clones alone and lacks a portion of them. The table lists roughly 80,000 clones, over 65% of them singletons. The specimen sequenced was PBMCs. These receptors originate from a man in his fifties or sixties in good health and CMV-seropositive. Each CDR3 is given with its conserved first and last residue. A D gene is named only where the DNA matches it firmly. Where a row states a size, it is once, few, many or the class of an expanded clone; other rows omit it.

d_call	clone_size	v_call	j_call	cdr3_aa	cdr3_nt
NA	NA	TRBV13	TRBJ2-2	CASSPRGRPGELFF	TGTGCCAGCAGCCCCAGGGGGAGGCCCGGGGAGCTGTTTTTT
TRBD1	once	TRBV30	TRBJ2-7	CACQGWGQSTYEQYF	TGTGCCTGCCAGGGGTGGGGACAGTCTACCTACGAGCAGTACTTC
NA	NA	TRBV18	TRBJ1-2	CASSLEGLDYGYTF	TGTGCCAGCTCACTGGAGGGGCTGGACTATGGCTACACCTTC
NA	NA	TRBV4-1	TRBJ1-2	CASTKVTDVYGYTF	TGCGCCAGCACCAAGGTAACAGACGTCTATGGCTACACCTTC
NA	NA	TRBV19	TRBJ1-5	CASSNGGQSNQPQHF	TGTGCCAGTAGTAACGGGGGGCAAAGCAATCAGCCCCAGCATTTT
TRBD2	NA	TRBV19	TRBJ2-3	CASRTTSGRIIDTQYF	TGTGCCAGTAGGACAACTAGCGGGAGGATTATTGATACGCAGTATTTT
TRBD2	NA	TRBV5-1	TRBJ2-1	CASRTPWDGKTSGRAGEQFF	TGCGCCAGCAGAACTCCCTGGGACGGAAAGACTAGCGGGAGGGCCGGGGAGCAGTTCTTC
NA	NA	TRBV10-1	TRBJ2-5	CASNQEETQYF	TGCGCCAGCAATCAGGAAGAGACCCAGTACTTC
NA	NA	TRBV18	TRBJ2-6	CASSLDIGANVLTF	TGTGCCAGCTCACTCGACATTGGGGCCAACGTCCTGACTTTC
NA	NA	TRBV11-2	TRBJ2-4	CASSLLRGTYIQYF	TGTGCCAGCAGCTTATTAAGGGGCACTTACATTCAGTACTTC
TRBD2	NA	TRBV29-1	TRBJ2-1	CSVEVSGINEQFF	TGCAGCGTTGAGGTTAGCGGGATCAATGAGCAGTTCTTC
TRBD1	NA	TRBV7-6	TRBJ1-3	CASSFQPQGANTGNTIYF	TGTGCCAGCAGTTTTCAGCCTCAGGGGGCAAATACTGGAAACACCATATATTTT
NA	NA	TRBV11-2	TRBJ2-1	CASSFTVRESYNEQFF	TGTGCCAGCAGCTTCACCGTCCGGGAGTCCTACAATGAGCAGTTCTTC
TRBD2	NA	TRBV11-2	TRBJ2-2	CASSLGGLAGLPGELFF	TGTGCCAGCAGCTTAGGGGGACTAGCGGGACTACCAGGGGAGCTGTTTTTT
TRBD1	NA	TRBV4-3	TRBJ2-5	CASSQDRGTETQYF	TGCGCCAGCAGCCAAGACAGGGGGACGGAGACCCAGTACTTC
TRBD1	NA	TRBV6-1	TRBJ1-2	CASQQGPNYGYTF	TGTGCCAGTCAACAGGGGCCCAACTATGGCTACACCTTC
TRBD2	few	TRBV29-1	TRBJ2-1	CSVTSGSKNNEQFF	TGCAGCGTTACTAGCGGGAGCAAGAATAATGAGCAGTTCTTC
NA	few	TRBV30	TRBJ2-3	CAWSWGDDTDTQYF	TGTGCCTGGAGTTGGGGAGACGACACAGATACGCAGTATTTT
TRBD2	NA	TRBV11-3	TRBJ2-5	CASSLTGLAGGETQYF	TGTGCCAGCAGCTTAACGGGACTAGCGGGAGGTGAGACCCAGTACTTC
NA	few	TRBV20-1	TRBJ2-7	CSASLSYEQYF	TGCAGTGCTTCCCTCTCCTACGAGCAGTACTTC
NA	NA	TRBV7-2	TRBJ2-7	CASSSSSYEQYF	TGTGCCAGCAGCTCGAGCTCCTACGAGCAGTACTTC
TRBD1	NA	TRBV10-3	TRBJ2-1	CAIREQTGGLGNEQFF	TGTGCCATCAGGGAACAGACAGGGGGCTTAGGCAATGAGCAGTTCTTC
NA	NA	TRBV5-8	TRBJ1-5	CASRVAGNQPQHF	TGTGCCAGCAGGGTGGCGGGCAATCAGCCCCAGCATTTT
NA	NA	TRBV7-9	TRBJ2-5	CASNLEGYQETQYF	TGTGCCAGCAACCTAGAGGGCTACCAAGAGACCCAGTACTTC
NA	few	TRBV6-1	TRBJ2-1	CASSPLRGTHDEQFF	TGTGCCAGCAGTCCGTTGAGAGGGACACACGATGAGCAGTTCTTC
TRBD1	NA	TRBV23-1	TRBJ2-3	CASSELQGRADTQYF	TGCGCCAGCAGTGAACTACAGGGGAGAGCAGATACGCAGTATTTT
NA	NA	TRBV5-1	TRBJ1-1	CASTSGENTEAFF	TGCGCCAGTACCTCAGGGGAAAACACTGAAGCTTTCTTT
NA	NA	TRBV21-1	TRBJ2-7	CASSLFREADEQYF	TGTGCCAGCAGTCTATTCAGGGAGGCAGACGAGCAGTACTTC
TRBD2	NA	TRBV7-2	TRBJ2-1	CASSPSPGTSGSGGQFF	TGTGCCAGCAGCCCATCCCCCGGGACTAGCGGGAGTGGGGGGCAGTTCTTC
NA	NA	TRBV7-9	TRBJ2-3	CASSYAGGTDTQYF	TGTGCCAGCAGCTACGCGGGCGGTACAGATACGCAGTATTTT
NA	NA	TRBV30	TRBJ1-6	CAWVGDNSPLHF	TGTGCCTGGGTAGGAGATAATTCACCCCTCCACTTT
TRBD1	NA	TRBV13	TRBJ1-3	CASSLGSWATGGFGNTIYF	TGTGCCAGCAGCTTAGGAAGCTGGGCGACAGGGGGCTTTGGAAACACCATATATTTT
NA	NA	TRBV5-1	TRBJ2-7	CASSFFGDGAYEQYF	TGCGCCAGCAGCTTTTTCGGGGATGGAGCCTACGAGCAGTACTTC
NA	NA	TRBV5-6	TRBJ2-5	CASSEGPGQQYF	TGTGCCAGCAGCGAGGGGCCCGGACAGCAGTACTTC
NA	NA	TRBV18	TRBJ2-7	CASSPEGLRFFRDSYEQYF	TGTGCCAGCTCACCAGAGGGTTTGCGTTTTTTCCGAGACTCCTACGAGCAGTACTTC
NA	NA	TRBV27	TRBJ1-5	CASSLSLAGLRQPQHF	TGTGCCAGCAGTTTATCCCTGGCAGGGTTAAGGCAGCCCCAGCATTTT
NA	NA	TRBV18	TRBJ2-7	CASSPPVTGRHEQYF	TGTGCCAGCTCACCACCTGTTACTGGTCGTCACGAGCAGTACTTC